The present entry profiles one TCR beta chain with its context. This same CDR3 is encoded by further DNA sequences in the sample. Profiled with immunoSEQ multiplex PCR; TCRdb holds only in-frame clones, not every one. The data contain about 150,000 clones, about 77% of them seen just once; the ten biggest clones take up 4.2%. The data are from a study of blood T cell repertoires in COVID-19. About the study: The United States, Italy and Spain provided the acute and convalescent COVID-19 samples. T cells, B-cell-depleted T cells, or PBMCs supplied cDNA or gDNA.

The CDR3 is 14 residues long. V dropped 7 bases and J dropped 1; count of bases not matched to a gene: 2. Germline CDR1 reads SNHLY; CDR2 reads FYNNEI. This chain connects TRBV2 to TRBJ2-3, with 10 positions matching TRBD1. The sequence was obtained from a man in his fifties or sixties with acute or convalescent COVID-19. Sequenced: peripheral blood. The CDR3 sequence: CASNGQGGTDTQYF. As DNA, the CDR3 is TGTGCCAGCAATGGACAGGGGGGCACAGATACGCAGTATTTT.